Listed here is a single T cell receptor beta chain. This sample is drawn from a study of control samples from healthy donors and cancer patients. Here immunoSEQ multiplex PCR was the method, and the copy in TCRdb shows in-frame clones only, minus some. The sample has fewer than 70,000 clones, 90% to 95% seen once. From germline, CDR1 is SGHTA and CDR2 FQGNSA. V lost 5 bases, J lost 0 bases, and 16 bases lay in between. The CDR3 contains 16 residues. Material: blood. The TCR was taken from a young man in good health. The V and J genes are TRBV7-2 and TRBJ1-1; perhaps TRBD1 as D (5 bases). In DNA, the CDR3 is TGTGCCAGCAGCCTGGGGGGAGGGCACATGAACACTGAAGCTTTCTTT. This sequence encodes CASSLGGGHMNTEAFF.